This TCR beta chain was documented in a study of cytomegalovirus exposure and HLA in healthy donors (dated by TCRdb to between 2016 and 2019). General notes on the study: An earlier analysis of fewer than 750 of the donors reported under 300 Gb of sequence data and 95 million to 120 million unique TCR beta sequences obtained from about 170 million T cells. An early release covering over 500 HLA-typed donors comprised 300 to 350 gigabases of sequencing data and 65 million to 100 million unique TCR sequences. Of the 300 to 450 genotyped donors, roughly 85% fell in the genetic ancestry cluster associated with self-reported Caucasian donors. The study aimed to test whether cataloging public T cell receptors could reveal signatures of past pathogen exposure. The T cell repertoires of some 700 subjects were profiled by immunosequencing and related to cytomegalovirus serostatus. Besides the first cohort of 666 subjects, a separate validation cohort made up of around 120 different subjects was used. The study combined high-throughput TCR immunosequencing, statistical association of individual TCRs with disease status, and machine learning to predict cytomegalovirus infection status. In a later analysis, previously published TCR beta repertoires from hundreds of donors were re-analyzed and high-resolution HLA genotyping was added so that TCR occurrence patterns could be studied. Rather than using new phenotypic data, the later analysis identified candidate immune exposures from TCR beta sequences and from how often those sequences occurred across donors. An earlier analysis of some 500 of the donors used high-throughput TCR beta sequencing to judge whether each TCR beta V gene segment behaved as functional or pseudogenic. Donor age, sex, ethnicity and CMV serostatus were collected together with the repertoire data. In a later genetic analysis, genome-wide SNP genotypes for about three fifths of the roughly 670 donors were used, and that subset was treated as a discovery cohort. All discovery cohort repertoires had been generated using a single sequencing platform. Class I and class II HLA loci were covered by the typing at four-digit resolution. The number of donors typed differed by locus, with roughly 629-640 for A, B, C, DRB1 and DQB1, around 520 for DQA1, approximately 580 for DPA1, and some 440 for DPB1. A handful of DR-DQ haplotypes were handled as single units for association and clustering because linkage in the cohort was strong. Across around 400 genotyped donors of the cohort, an average of about 240,000 unique TCR beta nucleotide sequences per donor were sequenced, and about a sixth of those sequences were non-productive.

Of note for this clone: The antigen it binds to is not known. It has no much larger one-base neighbor in the sample; base qualities were not kept.

The cohort consisted of fewer than 700 healthy bone marrow donors. At the time of sampling, every cohort member was nominally healthy, though immune exposures that went unrecorded were likely present. The donor was CMV seronegative and was included in the group of a few hundred seronegative cohort members. A peripheral blood sample was collected from each donor, and TCR beta sequencing was performed on peripheral blood mononuclear cells. The Qiagen DNeasy Blood Extraction Kit was used to extract genomic DNA from the blood cell samples. CDR1 SGHVS and CDR2 FNYEAQ were looked up in the germline V gene. The CDR3, from cysteine to phenylalanine, totals 16 residues. The DNA shown is the 48-base CDR3, in frame from base 1. Trimming accounts for 5 bases at V and 5 bases at J, while the number of junction bases matched to no gene is 12. The paper's findings and limits, for the study overall: At a false discovery rate of 0.05, a later analysis linked fewer than 20,000 TCR beta sequences to specific HLA alleles. In both the original and validation cohorts, the classifier was reported to diagnose cytomegalovirus status with high specificity and sensitivity. In a later genetic analysis, a missense DCLRE1C variant was associated with V-gene and J-gene trimming of TCR beta chains, and the association was replicated in an independent cohort. In a later analysis, HLA-associated TCR beta chains showed more clonal expansion and lower generation probabilities than non-associated chains that were equally common. For the cohort, immune exposure information was limited to CMV serostatus. In an earlier analysis of 587 of the donors, most TCR beta V segments appeared in productive rearrangements about 87% or about 30% of the time, broadly matching IMGT annotations. Sequencing depth was assumed to be roughly uniform across donors in the presence/absence analyses, though that assumption may not hold. Linkage disequilibrium might explain the correlated functional status among segregating V segments, but an unknown experimental factor could not be ruled out. In the study, 150 to 200 TCR beta chains were listed as associated with cytomegalovirus. When HLA alleles, especially DR and DQ, strongly co-occurred, TCR associations were difficult to assign to individual alleles. According to a later analysis, parvovirus B19, influenza, CMV and Epstein-Barr virus appeared linked to several top co-occurrence clusters. In a later analysis, TCR association rates were found to vary across HLA loci, with the most associated TCRs seen for DRB1 alleles and the fewest for HLA-C alleles. Most CMV-associated TCR beta chains appeared to be HLA-restricted in a later analysis, and the HLA associations seemed to be driven largely by CMV exposure. In vitro tests confirmed that three of the cytomegalovirus-associated TCR beta chains recognize cytomegalovirus antigens. A further reported finding was that TCR beta sequences accurately predicted the HLA-A and HLA-B alleles for most subjects in the first cohort. The authors suggested that the approach could potentially be generalized to other disease states and immunological phenotypes. Some IMGT-functional V segments, including TRBV6-2 and TRBV6-3, could not be told apart with the 87-base-pair reads, so those segments were excluded. Over 15 rarely observed V segments, including chromosome 9 orphons, were excluded from the earlier analysis of some 590 of the donors because counts were too low. Most TCR sequences were seen in very few donors, while some public TCRs were found in many individuals. A cluster of highly shared sequence variants was judged likely to represent a technical artifact of the sequencing pipeline. Because some donors lacked HLA typing at each locus, the association tests relied only on the typed subset. Compared with the 666-donor mean, donors in an Asian-associated ancestry cluster had fewer N-insertions in productive TCRs, according to a later genetic analysis. The cohort was sequenced for TCR beta chains only, and without alpha or paired-chain data the features that could be detected were limited.

Libraries were built with the immunoSEQ multiplex PCR assay. The multiplex PCR relied on a mix of 60 forward primers for TCR Vbeta segments and 13 reverse primers for TCR Jbeta segments. The CDR3 region of rearranged TCR beta genes was amplified from genomic DNA with a multiplex PCR assay. On the Illumina HiSeq System, the amplified TCR beta libraries were sequenced as 87-base-pair reads. In the authors' own workflow: A later analysis counted 75 million to 100 million unique TCR beta chains across the approximately 700 repertoires, and around 12 million of these chains were shared by at least two donors. Raw reads were error-corrected and collapsed into unique sequences with a nearest-neighbor algorithm that merged closely related sequences to remove PCR and sequencing errors. To assign V, D and J gene segments, CDR3 sequences were aligned to IMGT reference sequences. Each retained sequence needed at least a six-nucleotide match to both a V gene segment and a J gene segment. A rearrangement counted as productive if the CDR3 had no stop codons and remained in frame with V and J, and every other rearrangement counted as non-productive. CDR3 was defined by IMGT convention, running from the second conserved V-encoded cysteine to the conserved J-encoded phenylalanine. The earlier analysis of about 530 of the donors excluded any sequence lacking an unambiguous match to a single V gene segment. In an earlier analysis of about 590 of the donors, a V segment was called functional when productive rearrangements were above 56.7%, and segregating when the standard deviation between donors exceeded 5%. To diagnose cytomegalovirus status from the catalog of TCR beta chain sequences, a statistical classification framework was built. In a later analysis, V and J genes were assigned by comparing TCR nucleotide sequences against IMGT/GENE-DB human TR gene sequences. A later analysis assigned CDR3 sequences and most-parsimonious VDJ recombination scenarios with the TCRdist pipeline. A later analysis defined each TCR beta chain by its CDR3 amino acid sequence plus V-gene family, and excluded reads lacking a unique V-gene family. To address suspected cross-contamination and a sequencing artifact, a later analysis removed 592 highly shared, low-generation-probability nucleotide sequences. For each public chain, a later analysis derived a clonal expansion index from normalized ranks of inferred template counts within each repertoire. A later analysis computed generation probabilities with a VDJ recombination model fitted to out-of-frame rearrangements, and checked the results against IGoR. A later analysis scored TCR-TCR, TCR-HLA and TCR-CMV co-occurrence with hypergeometric tests, applying a repertoire-size bias correction to TCR pairs. A later analysis estimated false discovery rates by permuting HLA or CMV assignments 20 times. In a later analysis, co-occurring TCRs were grouped using DBSCAN, and TCRdist sequence similarity was added for clustering within HLA-allele-positive subsets. Repertoires with fewer than 30,000 or more than 120,000 public chains were left out of co-occurrence clustering, as were several repertoires with anomalous nucleotide sharing. What TCRdb holds here is the immuneACCESS table cut down to in-frame rearrangements. Part of the clones is not present; checked against another copy, under half of the missing clones reflect an unresolved V gene, and the others are unexplained. V and J calls and clone size follow that table, whereas D and trimming were derived from the DNA. This sample lists 250,000 to 350,000 clones; roughly two thirds were detected once. The ten largest make up under 3% of the sample.

The material sequenced was PBMCs. The rearrangement combines TRBV7-6 with TRBJ2-1; 7 middle bases align to TRBD2. This TCR derives from a female donor in good health and CMV-seronegative. In nucleotides, the sequence is TGTGCCAGCAGCCTATTATCCGGGACTACACACAATGAGCAGTTCTTC. It encodes CASSLLSGTTHNEQFF.